Many counts were recorded for the clone carrying this T cell receptor beta chain. The CDR3 length is 13 residues. After constant-region reverse-primer amplification, full-length variable regions underwent semi-nested PCR with Nested Universal Primer A. Via MiXCR, TCRdb re-called the 5' RACE reads, giving one row per CDR3 protein. The sample yields tens of thousands of distinct CDR3 sequences, approximately 30% seen once. The source is a female donor with breast cancer. The material sequenced was naive CD4+ T cells sorted from a lymph node. Subset of the sample: naive CD4+ T cells, CD4+CD45RA+CD25-. V and J are TRBV21-1 and TRBJ2-2; the table calls TRBD1, which could not be checked here. TRBV21-1 is recorded as a pseudogene. This CDR3 is CASSKQGAGELFF. CDR3 sequence (DNA): TGTGCCAGCAGCAAACAGGGGGCCGGGGAGCTGTTTTTT.